This T cell receptor beta chain stems from a study of cytomegalovirus exposure and HLA in healthy donors. The wider study: Some 91 million unique TCRs from HLA-typed donors were held in an early release of data. Of the donors genotyped, a few hundred in all, about 80% fell in the Caucasian-associated ancestry cluster.

Amplification used 60 Vbeta primers and 13 Jbeta primers. TCRdb's table, derived via immunoSEQ multiplex PCR, lists solely in-frame clones and lacks some. The profile covers 100,000 to 120,000 clones, with roughly 72% appearing a single time and roughly 4.2% taken by the ten largest. V was pared by 3 bases and J by 3 bases, with 5 bases between. The length of the CDR3 is 12 residues. CDR1 is LGHNT and CDR2 is FRNRAP in the germline V gene. This sequence was found in a woman between 40 and 55 years old in good health and CMV-seropositive. Sequenced material: PBMCs. This rearrangement joins TRBV12-5 to TRBJ1-1; D gene ambiguous. The CDR3 is CASGLAHTEAFF. The CDR3 DNA reads TGTGCTAGTGGTTTAGCGCACACTGAAGCTTTCTTT.